This T cell receptor beta chain was documented in a study of cytomegalovirus exposure and HLA in healthy donors. Study-level background: The study's early data release held roughly 90 million unique TCRs from HLA-typed donors.

General observations from the study: An assumption of roughly uniform sequencing depth across donors underlay the presence/absence analyses. There were 150 or so TCR beta chains listed as cytomegalovirus-associated. Clonal expansion was found to be greater in HLA-associated TCR beta chains than in equally common others in a later analysis.

With regard to this clone: Its matching antigen is unknown.

CDR3 length: 13 amino acids. Germline trimming cut 0 bases from V and 5 bases from J; bases unmatched to any gene: 0. Germline assignment: CDR1 SGHRS and CDR2 YFSETQ. This PCR relied on a set of 60 Vbeta primers and 13 Jbeta primers. TCRdb's copy holds only in-frame clones and misses some; the assay was immunoSEQ multiplex PCR. Counted here are some 120,000 clones, over 65% occurring once; the ten biggest clones make up approximately 1.2%. This TCR came from a man aged 50-59 years in good health and CMV-seronegative. Sequenced: PBMCs. This chain uses TRBV5-1 with TRBJ2-7; 9 positions agree with TRBD2. CDR3 in amino acids: CASSLASGDEQYF. CDR3 bases: TGCGCCAGCAGCTTGGCTAGCGGGGACGAGCAGTACTTC.